This T cell receptor beta chain was recovered during a study of blood T cell repertoires in COVID-19. On the study more broadly: Whether acute or convalescent, the COVID-19 samples came from the United States, Italy and Spain. PBMCs, B-cell-depleted T cells, or T cells provided the cDNA or gDNA that made up the material.

While infection was still active, Seattle patients were enrolled and then followed longitudinally. The CDR3 has 15 amino acids. Germline assignment: CDR1 LNHNV and CDR2 YYDKDF (reference sequence). Unmatched junction bases numbered 5, after V lost 6 bases and J lost 2 bases. Methods used by the authors: Amplifying reference gene primers gave estimates of nucleated cell counts. Sequencing was performed with immunoSEQ multiplex PCR; in TCRdb, only in-frame clones are kept and a portion is missing. The V and J calls and clone size were taken over from that table, and D and trimming were inferred from the DNA. The data hold approximately 150,000 clones, with 80% to 90% observed a single time.

The source material was peripheral blood. The sequence came from a woman at least 80 years old with COVID-19, enrolled during active disease. The chain has TRBV15 and TRBJ1-5; TRBD1 matches at 9 bases. CDR3 sequence (DNA): TGTGCCACCAGAAGATGGGACAGGGGCAATCAGCCCCAGCATTTT. Translating it yields CATRRWDRGNQPQHF.